One and the same sample provided the 23 T cell receptor beta chains below, sequenced in a study of blood T cell repertoires in COVID-19. Sequencing was performed with immunoSEQ multiplex PCR; in TCRdb, only in-frame clones are kept and a portion is missing. The table includes about 250,000 clones, around 89% detected once. The sequenced sample was peripheral blood. The receptors shown here come from a man younger than 45 with acute or convalescent COVID-19.

This clone was detected only once. Other DNA sequences in the sample encode the same CDR3. The V call is TRBV28, the J call TRBJ1-2, with 7 bases lining up with TRBD1. V gave up 5 bases and J gave up 2 bases; unmatched junction bases: 5. The CDR3 totals 14 residues. The germline V gene encodes CDR1 MDHEN and CDR2 SYDVKM. The CDR3 nucleotides are TGTGCCAGCAGTCCCCGGACAGGCAACTATGGCTACACCTTC. Amino acids: CASSPRTGNYGYTF.

The chain combines TRBV29-1 with TRBJ1-5; D might be TRBD1 (5 bases). Germline V CDR1 and CDR2: SQVTM, ANQGSEA. CDR3 size: 13 residues. V lost 6 bases, J lost 5 bases, and 14 bases lay in between. The chain's CDR3 is CSVQGRADQPQHF. The CDR3 region has the DNA TGCAGCGTCCAGGGAAGGGCCGATCAGCCCCAGCATTTT.

This rearrangement joins TRBV6-4 to TRBJ2-3; 7 nucleotides match TRBD2. The CDR3 contains 15 residues. The V segment lost 3 bases and the J segment 3 bases; nucleotides outside the gene matches: 6. Germline V gives CDR1 MRHNA, CDR2 SNTAGT. The CDR3 loop reads CASSERGSWTDTQYF. In DNA, the CDR3 is TGTGCCAGCAGTGAGCGGGGGTCCTGGACAGATACGCAGTATTTT.

V and J are TRBV3-1 (or the pseudogene TRBV3-2) and TRBJ1-1; possibly TRBD1 for D (5 bases). Deletions cut 8 bases from V and 4 bases from J, with 26 bases between. The CDR3 contains 17 residues. CDR1 and CDR2 from the germline V gene are LGHDT and YNNKEL (reference sequence). CDR3 in amino acids: CASGSSGRGRDITEAFF. The CDR3 nucleotides are TGTGCCAGCGGAAGCTCTGGCAGAGGCAGGGATATCACTGAAGCTTTCTTT.

The chain joins TRBV5-5 to TRBJ1-2; no definite D call. V lost 5 bases, J lost 1 base, and 15 bases lay in between. Germline CDR1 reads SGHKS; CDR2 reads YYEKEE (reference sequence). The CDR3 length is 15 residues. The CDR3 DNA follows: TGTGCCAGCAGTTCCTCGGCGGTTTTTAACTATGGCTACACCTTC. This translates into CASSSSAVFNYGYTF.

This clone has just one count. The CDR3 spells CASSTGQTSNEQFF. The CDR3 nucleotides are TGTGCCAGCAGCACCGGACAGACTTCCAATGAGCAGTTCTTC. V gene TRBV5-5 combines with J gene TRBJ2-1, with D perhaps TRBD1 (6 bases). This CDR3 contains 14 residues. V gave up 4 bases and J gave up 6 bases, with 14 bases separating them. CDR1 and CDR2 from the germline V gene are SGHKS and YYEKEE (reference sequence).

The rearrangement uses TRBV12-2 and TRBJ2-7; no check of the table's D call, TRBD2, against the DNA was made. TRBV12-2 is designated a pseudogene. The CDR3 has 12 amino acids. CDR3 sequence (DNA): TGTGCAAGTCGCTTACTCTGGGACTGGCTATACTTC. Its translation is CASRLLWDWLYF.

On this clone: Different DNA sequences within this sample yield the same CDR3. This rearrangement joins TRBV30 to TRBJ1-1; no clear D. The germline CDR1 and CDR2 sequences are GTSNPN and SVGIG (reference sequence). Between the trimmed V and J ends, which lost 3 bases and 0 bases, there was a span of 8 bases. The length of the CDR3 is 13 residues. As DNA, the CDR3 is TGTGCCTGGAGCCGTAATATGAACACTGAAGCTTTCTTT. Protein product: CAWSRNMNTEAFF. Full variable domain (rest looked up from reference TRBV30 and TRBJ1-1): SQTIHQWPATLVQPVGSPLSLECTVEGTSNPNLYWYRQAAGRGLQLLFYSVGIGQISSEVPQNLSASRPQDRQFILSSKKLLLSDSGFYLCAWSRNMNTEAFFGQGTRLTVV.

The V call is TRBV30, the J call TRBJ1-5, with D possibly TRBD1 on 6 matching bases. Per the germline V gene, CDR1 is GTSNPN and CDR2 is SVGIG (reference sequence). The CDR3 is 17 residues long. With 1 base removed from V and 2 bases from J, the gap between germline ends came to 18 bases. CDR3 in amino acids: CAWSADRSWGGNQPQHF. Written as DNA, the CDR3 is TGTGCCTGGAGTGCCGACAGGAGTTGGGGTGGCAATCAGCCCCAGCATTTT.

The chain uses TRBV5-6 and TRBJ1-2; perhaps TRBD1 as D (5 bases). Trimming took off 0 bases at V and 4 bases at J, with 13 bases between the two ends. The germline V gene encodes CDR1 SGHDT and CDR2 YYEEEE. The CDR3 extends over 15 amino acids. This CDR3 reads CASSLGQGRIYGYTF. Written as DNA, the CDR3 is TGTGCCAGCAGCTTGGGTCAGGGAAGAATCTATGGCTACACCTTC. Complete variable domain (other parts from reference TRBV5-6 and TRBJ1-2): DAGVTQSPTHLIKTRGQQVTLRCSPKSGHDTVSWYQQALGQGPQFIFQYYEEEERQRGNFPDRFSGHQFPNYSSELNVNALLLGDSALYLCASSLGQGRIYGYTFGSGTRLTVV.

This chain links TRBV30 with TRBJ1-1, with 7 bases identical to TRBD1. The CDR3 is made up of 15 amino acids. Germline loops: CDR1 GTSNPN, CDR2 SVGIG (reference sequence). V was clipped by 1 base and J by 0 bases; unmatched bases: 5. The DNA of the CDR3 is TGTGCCTGGAGTGCACGGACAGGAATGAACACTGAAGCTTTCTTT. Its protein is CAWSARTGMNTEAFF.

V and J are TRBV6-6 and TRBJ2-7, with a weak D call TRBD2 (6 bases). V was shortened by 5 bases and J by 2 bases, with 19 bases between the two germline ends. In germline, CDR1 is MNHNY, CDR2 SVGAGI (reference sequence). This CDR3 spans 16 amino acids. CDR3: CASSQNRNLATYEQYF. CDR3 in DNA: TGTGCCAGCAGTCAAAATCGTAATCTAGCGACCTACGAGCAGTACTTC.

The chain employs TRBV7-9 and TRBJ2-2; the D gene is possibly TRBD1 (5 bases). CDR1 is SEHNR and CDR2 is FQNEAQ in the germline V gene (reference sequence). This CDR3 region has 15 residues. The V end lost 5 bases, the J end lost 5 bases, and 15 bases lay between the germline ends. The CDR3 region is CASSPRGFGTGELFF. The CDR3 DNA is TGTGCCAGCAGCCCAAGGGGCTTTGGGACCGGGGAGCTGTTTTTT. The entire variable domain, with the rest obtained from reference TRBV7-9 and TRBJ2-2, is as follows: DTGVSQNPRHKITKRGQNVTFRCDPISEHNRLYWYRQTLGQGPEFLTYFQNEAQLEKSRLLSDRFSAERPKGSFSTLEIQRTEQGDSAMYLCASSPRGFGTGELFFGEGSRLTVL.

V is TRBV24-1 and J is TRBJ2-7, with D unclear. The length of the CDR3 is 14 residues. Germline lookup yields CDR1 KGHDR and CDR2 SFDVKD. The V and J ends lost 3 bases and 3 bases respectively, with 11 bases between them. CDR3 DNA sequence: TGTGCCACCAGTGATCCCGACGGCGGCTACGAGCAGTACTTC. Translated, it gives CATSDPDGGYEQYF.

The rearrangement links TRBV24-1 to TRBJ2-2; D is unclear. This CDR3 comprises 15 residues. The V gene lost 3 bases and the J gene lost 5 bases, with 12 bases spanning the gap. Looked up from germline, CDR1 is KGHDR and CDR2 is SFDVKD. This CDR3 reads CATSDQRLETGELFF. Written as DNA, the CDR3 is TGTGCCACCAGTGATCAGAGGTTGGAAACCGGGGAGCTGTTTTTT.

The genes are TRBV5-1 and TRBJ2-1; D is undetermined. This CDR3 region has 14 residues. From germline, CDR1 is SGHRS and CDR2 YFSETQ. V lost 1 base and J lost 6, with 11 bases in between. The CDR3 DNA sequence: TGCGCCAGCAGCTTGTCGACTGTCCTCAATGAGCAGTTCTTC. It encodes CASSLSTVLNEQFF.

As concerns this clone: The same CDR3 arises from other DNA sequences in this sample as well. The V gene is TRBV28, the J gene TRBJ2-5, with D uncertain. This CDR3 is 11 amino acids long. Trimming left V 3 bases short and J 4 bases short, with 3 bases between. CDR1 is MDHEN, CDR2 SYDVKM, per germline. The CDR3 reads CASSFRETQYF. The CDR3, as DNA: TGTGCCAGCAGTTTTAGAGAGACCCAGTACTTC.

This chain joins TRBV6-1 and TRBJ1-1; no firm D call. V was pared by 1 base and J by 10 bases, with 16 bases between. Germline assignment: CDR1 MNHNS and CDR2 SASEGT. This CDR3 contains 14 residues. In nucleotides, the CDR3 is TGTGCCAGCAGTGAAGGATTAGCCCGGAGGAGAGCTTTCTTT. Translating gives CASSEGLARRRAFF.

To note about this clone: The limits of the CDR3 on the DNA are not certain, so only TCRdb's listed CDR3 is given. The CDR3 loop is CASSKVGQGAYEQYF. The chain couples TRBV21-1 to TRBJ2-7; TRBD1 was called by the table and not checked on the DNA. TRBV21-1 represents a pseudogene. The CDR3 is 15 residues long, ends included.

The chain employs TRBV19 and TRBJ2-2, with 9 nucleotides matching TRBD1. Germline CDR1 LNHDA, CDR2 SQIVND (reference sequence). The V gene end was trimmed by 6 bases and the J gene end by 2 bases; junction bases not matched to a gene: 7. The CDR3 runs 16 residues. The CDR3 sequence is CASSSGTGINTGELFF. CDR3 coding DNA: TGTGCCAGTAGCTCCGGGACAGGGATCAACACCGGGGAGCTGTTTTTT. Full variable domain (outside the CDR3, taken from reference TRBV19 and TRBJ2-2): DGGITQSPKYLFRKEGQNVTLSCEQNLNHDAMYWYRQDPGQGLRLIYYSQIVNDFQKGDIAEGYSVSREKKESFPLTVTSAQKNPTAFYLCASSSGTGINTGELFFGEGSRLTVL.

V gene TRBV19 combines with J gene TRBJ2-5; TRBD1 aligns across 8 bases. Germline lookup yields CDR1 LNHDA and CDR2 SQIVND (reference sequence). This CDR3 comprises 14 residues. The V and J ends lost 2 bases and 5 bases, in that order; junction bases with no gene match: 4. The CDR3 DNA follows: TGTGCCAGTAGTATACAGGGGGCTGGGGAGACCCAGTACTTC. Its protein product is CASSIQGAGETQYF.

V usage is TRBV5-8 and J usage is TRBJ2-1; 7 bases align to TRBD2. V shed 2 bases and J 6 bases; nucleotides not matched to a gene: 8. The V gene's germline CDR1 is SGHTS and CDR2 YDEGEE. The CDR3 length is 15 residues. This CDR3 reads CASSFSLWGGNEQFF. The CDR3, as DNA: TGTGCCAGCAGCTTTTCCCTCTGGGGGGGCAATGAGCAGTTCTTC.

The gene calls are TRBV7-9 and TRBJ1-1; 8 nucleotides match TRBD1. The V gene end was trimmed by 1 base and the J gene end by 11 bases; junction bases not matched to a gene: 6. Germline V gives CDR1 SEHNR, CDR2 FQNEAQ (reference sequence). The length of the CDR3 is 13 residues. In DNA form, the CDR3 reads TGTGCCAGCAGCTTAGGACAGGGGCGGACGGCTTTCTTT. Its protein product is CASSLGQGRTAFF. Based on the CDR3 plus reference TRBV7-9 and TRBJ1-1, the full variable domain is DTGVSQNPRHKITKRGQNVTFRCDPISEHNRLYWYRQTLGQGPEFLTYFQNEAQLEKSRLLSDRFSAERPKGSFSTLEIQRTEQGDSAMYLCASSLGQGRTAFFGQGTRLTVV.